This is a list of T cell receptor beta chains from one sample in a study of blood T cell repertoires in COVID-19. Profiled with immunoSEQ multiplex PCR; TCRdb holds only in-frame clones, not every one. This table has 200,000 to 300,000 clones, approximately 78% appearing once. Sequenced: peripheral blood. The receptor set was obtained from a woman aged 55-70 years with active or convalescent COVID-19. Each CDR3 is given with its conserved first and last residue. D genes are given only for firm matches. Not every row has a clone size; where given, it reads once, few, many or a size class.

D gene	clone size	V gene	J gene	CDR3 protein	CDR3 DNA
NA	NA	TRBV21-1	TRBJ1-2	CASDLGPCDYGYTF	TGTGCCAGCGACTTGGGGCCCTGTGACTATGGCTACACCTTC
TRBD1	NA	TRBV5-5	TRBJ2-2	CASSLGTGHGELFF	TGTGCCAGCAGCCTCGGGACAGGGCACGGGGAGCTGTTTTTT
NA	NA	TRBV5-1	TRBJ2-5	CASSLEGGVGFGETQYF	TGCGCCAGCAGCTTGGAGGGCGGGGTAGGCTTCGGGGAGACCCAGTACTTC
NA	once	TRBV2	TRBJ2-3	CASSPGWGTDTQYF	TGTGCCAGCAGTCCGGGGTGGGGCACAGATACGCAGTATTTT
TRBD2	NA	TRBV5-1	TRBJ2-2	CASSLGGGTGELFF	TGCGCCAGCAGCTTAGGCGGGGGCACCGGGGAGCTGTTTTTT
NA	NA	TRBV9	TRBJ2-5	CASSVGGAGETQYF	TGTGCCAGCAGCGTAGGCGGGGCGGGAGAGACCCAGTACTTC
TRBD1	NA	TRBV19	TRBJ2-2	CASRLTPPDRAGELFF	TGTGCCAGTAGACTTACTCCTCCGGACAGGGCCGGGGAGCTGTTTTTT
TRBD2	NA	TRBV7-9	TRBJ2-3	CASSLDSGAGDTQYF	TGTGCCAGCAGCTTAGATAGCGGGGCTGGGGATACGCAGTATTTT
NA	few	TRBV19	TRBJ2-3	CASRSQYLQDTDTQYF	TGTGCCAGTAGGTCCCAATACCTTCAGGACACAGATACGCAGTATTTT
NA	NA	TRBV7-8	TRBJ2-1	CASSLATTNEQFF	TGTGCCAGCAGCTTAGCGACTACCAACGAGCAGTTCTTC
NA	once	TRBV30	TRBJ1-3	CAWSHGQPGNTIYF	TGTGCCTGGAGTCACGGACAACCTGGAAACACCATATATTTT
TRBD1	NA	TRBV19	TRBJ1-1	CASRTATGGEMKAFF	TGTGCCAGTAGGACCGCGACAGGGGGGGAGATGAAAGCTTTCTTT
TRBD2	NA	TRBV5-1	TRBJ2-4	CASSSLAGQEAKNIQYF	TGCGCCAGCAGCTCACTAGCGGGGCAGGAAGCCAAAAACATTCAGTACTTC
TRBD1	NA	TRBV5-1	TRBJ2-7	CASRGVGQGLLRPYEQYF	TGCGCCAGCCGGGGGGTGGGACAGGGCTTGTTGAGGCCCTACGAGCAGTACTTC
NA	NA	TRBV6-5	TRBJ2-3	CASRGFRGAGDTQYF	TGTGCCAGCCGGGGTTTCAGGGGCGCAGGAGATACGCAGTATTTT
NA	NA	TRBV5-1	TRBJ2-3	CASSLAQSTDTQYF	TGCGCCAGCAGCTTGGCTCAGAGCACAGATACGCAGTATTTT
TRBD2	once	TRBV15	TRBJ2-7	CATSRDREGSYEQYF	TGTGCCACCAGCAGAGATCGGGAGGGTTCCTACGAGCAGTACTTC
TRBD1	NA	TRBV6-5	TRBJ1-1	CASSGRQGIWAFF	TGTGCCAGCAGCGGTCGACAGGGAATATGGGCTTTCTTT
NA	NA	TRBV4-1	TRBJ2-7	CASSQASGQTYEQYF	TGCGCCAGCAGCCAAGCTTCCGGACAGACCTACGAGCAGTACTTC
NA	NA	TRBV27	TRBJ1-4	CASSLWTGPNEKLFF	TGTGCCAGCAGTTTATGGACTGGTCCTAATGAAAAACTGTTTTTT
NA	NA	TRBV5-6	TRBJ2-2	CASSPGQYTGELFF	TGTGCCAGCAGCCCAGGACAGTATACCGGGGAGCTGTTTTTT
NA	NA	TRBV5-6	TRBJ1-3	CASSRGGGLAPSGNTIYF	TGTGCCAGCAGCCGTGGGGGGGGCCTGGCCCCATCTGGAAACACCATATATTTT
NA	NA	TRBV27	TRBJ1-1	CASSYLEGPRSVRYTEAFF	TGTGCCAGCAGTTATCTGGAGGGACCGCGTTCTGTTAGGTACACTGAAGCTTTCTTT
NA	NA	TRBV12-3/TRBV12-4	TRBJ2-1	CASAGRSYNEQFF	TGTGCCAGCGCGGGCAGGTCCTACAATGAGCAGTTCTTC
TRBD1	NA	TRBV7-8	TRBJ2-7	CASRPGQGSYEQYF	TGTGCCAGCAGGCCGGGACAGGGTTCCTACGAGCAGTACTTC
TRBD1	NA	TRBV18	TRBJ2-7	CASSLRAPRGLSYEQYF	TGTGCCAGCTCACTACGGGCCCCCAGGGGGCTCTCCTACGAGCAGTACTTC
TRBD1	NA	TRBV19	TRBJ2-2	CATWDRGQDYSGELFF	TGTGCCACCTGGGACAGGGGGCAAGATTATTCCGGGGAGCTGTTTTTT
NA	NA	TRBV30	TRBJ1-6	CAWSRGGNGNSPLHF	TGTGCCTGGAGCCGGGGTGGAAACGGGAATTCACCCCTCCACTTT
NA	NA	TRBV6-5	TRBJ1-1	CASTTPWTEAFF	TGTGCCAGCACTACCCCCTGGACTGAAGCTTTCTTT
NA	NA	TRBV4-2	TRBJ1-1	CASSQDKGFGTEAFF	TGTGCCAGCAGCCAAGATAAGGGGTTTGGGACTGAAGCTTTCTTT
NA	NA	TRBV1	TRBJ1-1	CTSSQAFLSQGQGRGNTEAFF	TGCACCAGCAGCCAAGCATTCCTTTCCCAGGGGCAGGGTCGGGGGAACACTGAAGCTTTCTTT
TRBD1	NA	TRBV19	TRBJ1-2	CASSIDAAGGYGYTF	TGTGCCAGTAGTATAGATGCGGCAGGGGGGTATGGCTACACCTTC
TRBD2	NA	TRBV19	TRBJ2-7	CASSPEVAGSYEQYF	TGTGCCAGTAGTCCCGAGGTAGCGGGGAGCTACGAGCAGTACTTC
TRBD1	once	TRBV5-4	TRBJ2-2	CASSFGLGTGPGSNTGELFF	TGTGCCAGCAGCTTCGGGCTCGGGACAGGCCCTGGTTCGAACACCGGGGAGCTGTTTTTT
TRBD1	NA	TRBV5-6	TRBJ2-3	CASSRTGGTDTQYF	TGTGCCAGCAGCCGGACAGGGGGCACAGATACGCAGTATTTT
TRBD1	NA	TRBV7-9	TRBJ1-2	CASSQWGQGVTNYGYTF	TGTGCCAGCAGCCAATGGGGACAGGGCGTCACTAACTATGGCTACACCTTC
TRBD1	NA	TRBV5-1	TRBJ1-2	CASSPGGQNYGYTF	TGCGCCAGCAGCCCCGGGGGACAGAACTATGGCTACACCTTC
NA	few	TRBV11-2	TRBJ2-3	CASLPDYTDTQYF	TGTGCCAGCCTCCCGGACTACACAGATACGCAGTATTTT
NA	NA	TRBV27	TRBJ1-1	CASSPIARGDTEAFF	TGTGCCAGCAGTCCAATAGCCCGGGGGGACACTGAAGCTTTCTTT
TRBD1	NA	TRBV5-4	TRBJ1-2	CASSLRDRAAYGYTF	TGTGCCAGCAGCCTACGGGACAGGGCGGCCTATGGCTACACCTTC
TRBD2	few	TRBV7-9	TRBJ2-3	CASRGGLGSTDTQYF	TGTGCCAGCAGGGGGGGACTAGGTAGCACAGATACGCAGTATTTT
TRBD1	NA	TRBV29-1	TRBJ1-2	CSVAGTGHAPFYGYTF	TGCAGCGTTGCCGGGACAGGGCATGCGCCCTTCTATGGCTACACCTTC
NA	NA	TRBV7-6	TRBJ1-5	CASSLIQGDQPQHF	TGTGCCAGCAGCTTAATCCAGGGCGATCAGCCCCAGCATTTT
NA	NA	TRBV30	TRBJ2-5	CAWQPDQGQTQYF	TGTGCCTGGCAGCCTGATCAGGGGCAGACCCAGTACTTC
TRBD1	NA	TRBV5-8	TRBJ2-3	CASSSGQQNPTDTQYF	TGTGCCAGCAGCTCGGGACAGCAAAACCCCACAGATACGCAGTATTTT
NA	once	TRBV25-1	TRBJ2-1	CASSGLYNEQFF	TGTGCCAGCAGTGGACTCTACAATGAGCAGTTCTTC
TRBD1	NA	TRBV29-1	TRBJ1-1	CSFLPGGLDEAFF	TGCAGCTTTCTTCCAGGGGGCTTAGATGAAGCTTTCTTT
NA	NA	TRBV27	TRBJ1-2	CASSWRGREGYTF	TGTGCCAGCAGCTGGAGGGGAAGGGAAGGCTACACCTTC
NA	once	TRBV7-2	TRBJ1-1	CASSSWTGGLGFF	TGTGCCAGCAGCTCCTGGACCGGGGGGCTTGGTTTCTTT
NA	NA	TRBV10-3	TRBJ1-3	CAITRGTGNTIYF	TGTGCCATCACTAGGGGGACTGGAAACACCATATATTTT
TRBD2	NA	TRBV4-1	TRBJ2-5	CASSQDTLAEETQYF	TGCGCCAGCAGCCAAGATACACTAGCGGAAGAGACCCAGTACTTC